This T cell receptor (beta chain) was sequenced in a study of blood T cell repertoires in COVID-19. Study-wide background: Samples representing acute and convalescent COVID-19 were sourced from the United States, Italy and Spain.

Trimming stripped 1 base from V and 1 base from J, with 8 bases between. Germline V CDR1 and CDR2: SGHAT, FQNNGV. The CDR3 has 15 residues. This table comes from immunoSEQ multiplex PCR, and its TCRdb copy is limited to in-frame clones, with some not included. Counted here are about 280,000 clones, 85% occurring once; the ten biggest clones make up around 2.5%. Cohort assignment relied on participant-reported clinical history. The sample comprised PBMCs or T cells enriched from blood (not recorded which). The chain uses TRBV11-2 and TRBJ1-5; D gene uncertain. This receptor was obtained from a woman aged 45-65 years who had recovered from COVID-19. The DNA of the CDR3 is TGTGCCAGCAGCTTAGGAGCACGAAGCAATCAGCCCCAGCATTTT. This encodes CASSLGARSNQPQHF.